The 26 T cell receptor beta chains below were found in one sample sequenced in a study of blood T cell repertoires in COVID-19. Clones were read by immunoSEQ multiplex PCR, and TCRdb kept only the in-frame ones, dropping some. The sample has around 80,000 clones; 82% are singletons. Sequencing was carried out using peripheral blood. These receptors all come from a man between 60 and 75 years old with acute or convalescent COVID-19.

The rearrangement links TRBV12-3 or TRBV12-4 to TRBJ2-7; TRBD2 agrees at 7 bases. The V and J ends lost 4 bases and 6 bases, in that order; junction bases with no gene match: 3. The CDR3 length is 12 residues. The CDR3 here is CASSSLAAEQYF. In DNA form, the CDR3 reads TGTGCCAGCAGTTCCCTAGCGGCCGAGCAGTACTTC.

The chain employs TRBV2 and TRBJ2-1, with TRBD2 as a possible D gene (6 bases). The CDR3 has 13 amino acids. V dropped 8 bases and J dropped 5 bases, with 13 bases sitting between them. The germline gives CDR1 SNHLY, CDR2 FYNNEI. CDR3 amino acids: CASFSGTHNEQFF. CDR3 DNA sequence: TGTGCCAGCTTCTCCGGGACTCACAATGAGCAGTTCTTC.

V and J are TRBV28 and TRBJ2-2, with 13 bases that match TRBD2. The germline CDR1 and CDR2 sequences are MDHEN and SYDVKM. The V gene end was trimmed by 5 bases and the J gene end by 8 bases; junction bases not matched to a gene: 8. The CDR3 is made up of 16 amino acids. Here the CDR3 reads CASSTSGTSGMGELFF. CDR3 bases: TGTGCCAGCAGTACTTCCGGGACTAGCGGGATGGGGGAGCTGTTTTTT.

This clone came up a few times. The chain recombines TRBV9 with TRBJ2-7, with D possibly being TRBD1 (6 bases). There are 15 residues in the CDR3. Trimming left V 3 bases short and J 2 bases short, with 15 bases between. Germline V lookup: CDR1 SGDLS, CDR2 YYNGEE. The CDR3 bases are TGTGCCAGCAGCGCCGCACAGGGTCAGCCCTACGAGCAGTACTTC. Translating gives CASSAAQGQPYEQYF.

This chain joins TRBV5-6 and TRBJ1-2, with a possible D match to TRBD1 (5 bases). CDR3 length equals 14 residues. V shed 0 bases and J shed 4 bases, with 10 bases lying between them. Germline-derived CDR1 and CDR2 are SGHDT and YYEEEE. The CDR3 loop reads CASSLVVGGYGYTF. The CDR3 DNA is TGTGCCAGCAGCTTGGTTGTGGGGGGCTATGGCTACACCTTC.

The chain links TRBV5-1 to TRBJ1-2; weak D call: TRBD1 (5 bases). The CDR3 extends over 13 amino acids. V was pared by 4 bases and J by 5 bases, with 12 bases between. Germline lookup yields CDR1 SGHRS and CDR2 YFSETQ. The CDR3 sequence is CASSRTSEYGYTF. In nucleotides, the CDR3 is TGCGCCAGCAGCCGGACATCGGAGTATGGCTACACCTTC.

The CDR3 sequence is CASSNPGTSGTDTQYF. CDR3 DNA: TGTGCCAGCAGTAATCCCGGGACTAGCGGCACAGATACGCAGTATTTT. The J gene is TRBJ2-3, the V gene TRBV28; 10 positions agree with TRBD2. The ends lost 5 bases at V and 1 base at J; junction bases unmatched: 6. Germline V gene data show CDR1 as MDHEN and CDR2 as SYDVKM. CDR3 size: 16 residues. Full variable domain (rest looked up from reference TRBV28 and TRBJ2-3): DVKVTQSSRYLVKRTGEKVFLECVQDMDHENMFWYRQDPGLGLRLIYFSYDVKMKEKGDIPEGYSVSREKKERFSLILESASTNQTSMYLCASSNPGTSGTDTQYFGPGTRLTVL.

The chain joins TRBV7-9 to TRBJ2-3; perhaps TRBD2 as D (6 bases). Germline V CDR1 and CDR2: SEHNR, FQNEAQ (reference sequence). V lost 6 bases and J lost 0, with 10 bases in between. The CDR3 has 14 residues. CDR3 sequence reads: CASRQLASTDTQYF. As DNA, the CDR3 is TGTGCCAGCAGGCAGCTAGCGAGCACAGATACGCAGTATTTT.

V usage is TRBV2 and J usage is TRBJ1-2; D gene ambiguous. The CDR3 loop spans 14 amino acids. Trimming stripped 7 bases from V and 2 bases from J, with 14 bases between. Germline CDR1 and CDR2: SNHLY and FYNNEI. CDR3 bases: TGTGCCAGCACTCCACCGCCAGCGAACTATGGCTACACCTTC. Protein sequence: CASTPPPANYGYTF.

The chain carries TRBV5-1 and TRBJ2-2; TRBD1 aligns across 9 bases. Losses at the gene ends were 4 bases for V and 4 bases for J; bases not matched to a gene: 11. The length of the CDR3 is 17 residues. Germline V CDR1 and CDR2: SGHRS, YFSETQ. The CDR3 spells CASSPTGTGSSTGELFF. Written as DNA, the CDR3 is TGCGCCAGCAGCCCGACCGGGACAGGGAGCTCCACCGGGGAGCTGTTTTTT. The full variable domain, in which reference TRBV5-1 and TRBJ2-2 provide the parts outside the CDR3, is KAGVTQTPRYLIKTRGQQVTLSCSPISGHRSVSWYQQTPGQGLQFLFEYFSETQRNKGNFPGRFSGRQFSNSRSEMNVSTLELGDSALYLCASSPTGTGSSTGELFFGEGSRLTVL.

J is TRBJ1-4 and V is TRBV5-4; no firm D call. CDR1 is SGHNT and CDR2 is YYREEE in the germline V gene (reference sequence). The CDR3 extends over 15 amino acids. V lost 4 bases and J 0 bases, leaving 10 bases between the germline ends. The CDR3 sequence: CASSPSGATNEKLFF. In nucleotides, the CDR3 is TGTGCCAGCAGCCCCTCCGGAGCAACTAATGAAAAACTGTTTTTT.

This clone was observed a few times. The chain carries TRBV28 and TRBJ2-1; D is uncertain. The CDR3 has 15 amino acids. In germline, CDR1 is MDHEN, CDR2 SYDVKM. The V gene lost 0 bases and the J gene lost 8 bases, with 14 bases spanning the gap. CDR3 DNA sequence: TGTGCCAGCAGTTTATGGAATGGAGTAGGCTATGAGCAGTTCTTC. This codes for CASSLWNGVGYEQFF. Full variable domain (rest looked up from reference TRBV28 and TRBJ2-1): DVKVTQSSRYLVKRTGEKVFLECVQDMDHENMFWYRQDPGLGLRLIYFSYDVKMKEKGDIPEGYSVSREKKERFSLILESASTNQTSMYLCASSLWNGVGYEQFFGPGTRLTVL.

The chain has TRBV7-2 and TRBJ2-1, with D maybe TRBD2 (6 bases). Germline V gives CDR1 SGHTA, CDR2 FQGNSA. The CDR3 loop spans 13 amino acids. Between the trimmed V and J ends, which lost 5 bases and 4 bases, there was a span of 9 bases. CDR3 coding DNA: TGTGCCAGCAGCCCGGCGGGGTACAATGAGCAGTTCTTC. This sequence encodes CASSPAGYNEQFF.

This chain uses TRBV7-9 with TRBJ2-3; possible D gene TRBD1, 5 bases. Trimming left V 8 bases short and J 5 bases short, with 14 bases between. This CDR3 is built from 13 residues. In germline, CDR1 is SEHNR, CDR2 FQNEAQ (reference sequence). The CDR3 spells CASGRQRGDTQYF. The CDR3 DNA reads as TGTGCCAGCGGAAGACAGCGTGGAGATACGCAGTATTTT.

This clone was seen only once. The V gene is TRBV6-1, the J gene TRBJ1-2; no firm D call. Trimming took off 0 bases at V and 5 bases at J, with 7 bases between the two ends. This CDR3 is 13 amino acids long. Germline CDR1 reads MNHNS; CDR2 reads SASEGT. The CDR3 DNA reads TGTGCCAGCAGTGAAGCGAAGGAGTATGGCTACACCTTC. As protein: CASSEAKEYGYTF.

The chain joins TRBV11-2 to TRBJ1-1; weak D call: TRBD1 (6 bases). CDR3 size: 12 residues. Trimming stripped 3 bases from V and 8 bases from J, with 10 bases between. Per the germline V gene, CDR1 is SGHAT and CDR2 is FQNNGV. CDR3 in amino acids: CASSFDRSEAFF. CDR3 in DNA: TGTGCCAGCAGCTTTGACAGGAGCGAAGCTTTCTTT.

The gene calls are TRBV5-5 and TRBJ2-2, with no clear D. Germline loops: CDR1 SGHKS, CDR2 YYEKEE (reference sequence). V gave up 0 bases and J gave up 3 bases, with 9 bases separating them. This CDR3 is built from 15 residues. CDR3 in amino acids: CASSLGARDTGELFF. CDR3 nucleotide sequence: TGTGCCAGCAGCTTGGGCGCGAGAGACACCGGGGAGCTGTTTTTT. The full variable domain, completed using reference TRBV5-5 and TRBJ2-2, is DAGVTQSPTHLIKTRGQQVTLRCSPISGHKSVSWYQQVLGQGPQFIFQYYEKEERGRGNFPDRFSARQFPNYSSELNVNALLLGDSALYLCASSLGARDTGELFFGEGSRLTVL.

The rearrangement links TRBV4-2 to TRBJ1-1; D is possibly TRBD1 (5 bases). Germline CDR1 reads LGHNA; CDR2 reads YNFKEQ. V dropped 3 bases and J dropped 1 base, with 12 bases sitting between them. The CDR3 is made up of 15 amino acids. Here the CDR3 DNA reads TGTGCCAGCAGCCATGGGGGGGACTGGAACACTGAAGCTTTCTTT. Its translation is CASSHGGDWNTEAFF.

This chain links TRBV7-2 with TRBJ1-5, with 7 bases identical to TRBD1. CDR1 is SGHTA and CDR2 is FQGNSA in the germline V gene. V was pared by 0 bases and J by 4 bases, with 3 bases of the junction left unmatched. CDR3 size: 15 residues. CDR3 protein: CASSLAGQPNQPQHF. In DNA, the CDR3 is TGTGCCAGCAGCTTAGCGGGACAGCCAAATCAGCCCCAGCATTTT.

This clone was seen more than once but under ten times. The chain links TRBV18 to TRBJ2-1; D not certain. The CDR3 is 14 residues long. Per germline, CDR1 KGHSH and CDR2 LQKENI. V gave up 6 bases and J gave up 5 bases, with 14 bases separating them. In nucleotides, the CDR3 is TGTGCCAGCTCCGTCCGAGTCACAGACAATGAGCAGTTCTTC. Its translation is CASSVRVTDNEQFF.

The chain employs TRBV15 and TRBJ1-2, with 9 positions matching TRBD1. This CDR3 is built from 14 residues. Germline lookup yields CDR1 LNHNV and CDR2 YYDKDF (reference sequence). Germline trimming cut 6 bases from V and 7 bases from J; bases unmatched to any gene: 9. The CDR3 loop is CATSTGTGISGYTF. Here the CDR3 DNA reads TGTGCCACCAGTACCGGGACAGGGATTAGTGGCTACACCTTC. Full variable domain (missing parts from reference TRBV15 and TRBJ1-2): DAMVIQNPRYQVTQFGKPVTLSCSQTLNHNVMYWYQQKSSQAPKLLFHYYDKDFNNEADTPDNFQSRRPNTSFCFLDIRSPGLGDTAMYLCATSTGTGISGYTFGSGTRLTVV.

The gene calls are TRBV3-1 (or the pseudogene TRBV3-2) and TRBJ2-3; 7 nucleotides align to TRBD2. The CDR3 has 16 residues. V lost 1 base and J lost 6; bases outside the gene matches: 10. Germline V CDR1 and CDR2: LGHDT, YNNKEL (reference sequence). The CDR3 region is CASSQGVGGPSDTQYF. CDR3 bases: TGTGCCAGCAGCCAAGGGGTGGGAGGGCCATCCGATACGCAGTATTTT.

This rearrangement joins TRBV19 to TRBJ1-5, with 8 bases identical to TRBD1. Germline loops: CDR1 LNHDA, CDR2 SQIVND (reference sequence). The CDR3 totals 15 residues. V lost 4 bases, J lost 4 bases, and 6 bases stayed unmatched. Written as DNA, the CDR3 is TGTGCCAGTAGTACCCAGGGGGCCAGAAATCAGCCCCAGCATTTT. This sequence encodes CASSTQGARNQPQHF.

This clone was detected only a few times. V gene TRBV11-2 combines with J gene TRBJ2-3; D is unresolved. Per germline, CDR1 SGHAT and CDR2 FQNNGV. The CDR3 has 13 amino acids. V was pared by 1 base and J by 3 bases, with 5 bases between. CDR3 protein: CASSLAETDTQYF. The CDR3 DNA reads as TGTGCCAGCAGCTTAGCCGAGACAGATACGCAGTATTTT. Variable domain in full (rest from reference TRBV11-2 and TRBJ2-3): EAGVAQSPRYKIIEKRQSVAFWCNPISGHATLYWYQQILGQGPKLLIQFQNNGVVDDSQLPKDRFSAERLKGVDSTLKIQPAKLEDSAVYLCASSLAETDTQYFGPGTRLTVL.

The chain combines TRBV19 with TRBJ2-3, with 7 nucleotides matching TRBD1. Per germline, CDR1 LNHDA and CDR2 SQIVND (reference sequence). This CDR3 contains 14 residues. V gave up 5 bases and J gave up 4 bases; unmatched junction bases: 6. CDR3 residues: CASSPQGTPDTQYF. The CDR3 DNA follows: TGTGCCAGTAGTCCACAGGGGACCCCAGATACGCAGTATTTT. The variable domain in full, with the rest retrieved from reference TRBV19 and TRBJ2-3, is DGGITQSPKYLFRKEGQNVTLSCEQNLNHDAMYWYRQDPGQGLRLIYYSQIVNDFQKGDIAEGYSVSREKKESFPLTVTSAQKNPTAFYLCASSPQGTPDTQYFGPGTRLTVL.

The rearrangement joins TRBV7-2 to TRBJ1-1; no firm D call. The V and J ends lost 3 bases and 3 bases respectively, with 2 bases between them. Per germline, CDR1 SGHTA and CDR2 FQGNSA. The length of the CDR3 is 11 residues. The CDR3 region has the DNA TGTGCCAGCAGCTTCTACACTGAAGCTTTCTTT. Its translation: CASSFYTEAFF.